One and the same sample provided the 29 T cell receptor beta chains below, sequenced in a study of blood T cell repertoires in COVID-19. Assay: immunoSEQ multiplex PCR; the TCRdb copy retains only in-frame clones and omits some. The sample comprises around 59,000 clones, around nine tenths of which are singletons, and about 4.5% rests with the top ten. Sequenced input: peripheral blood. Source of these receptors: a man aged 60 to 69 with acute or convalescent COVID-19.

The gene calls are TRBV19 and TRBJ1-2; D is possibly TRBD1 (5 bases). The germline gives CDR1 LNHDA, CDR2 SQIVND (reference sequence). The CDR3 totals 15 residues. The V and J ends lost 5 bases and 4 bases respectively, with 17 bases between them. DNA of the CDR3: TGTGCCAGTAGTCGCTTCTTTCAGGGCGGCTATGGCTACACCTTC. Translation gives CASSRFFQGGYGYTF.

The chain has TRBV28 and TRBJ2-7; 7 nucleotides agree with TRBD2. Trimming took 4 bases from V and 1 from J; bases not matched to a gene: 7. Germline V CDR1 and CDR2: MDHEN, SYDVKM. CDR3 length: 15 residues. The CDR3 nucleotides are TGTGCCAGCAGTTCCCCTGGCGGGAGATCCTACGAGCAGTACTTC. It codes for CASSSPGGRSYEQYF.

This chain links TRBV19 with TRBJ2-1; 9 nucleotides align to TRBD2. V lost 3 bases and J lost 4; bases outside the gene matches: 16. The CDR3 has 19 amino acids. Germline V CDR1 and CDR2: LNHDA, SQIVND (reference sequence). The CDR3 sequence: CASSIHTTRGLASYNEQFF. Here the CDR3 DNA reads TGTGCCAGTAGTATCCACACGACTCGTGGACTAGCGAGTTACAATGAGCAGTTCTTC.

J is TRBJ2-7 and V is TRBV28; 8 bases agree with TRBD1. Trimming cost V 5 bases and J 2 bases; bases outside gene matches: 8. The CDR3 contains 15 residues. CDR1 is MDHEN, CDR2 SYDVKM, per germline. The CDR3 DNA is TGTGCCAGCAGTCCCGGGGGACAGGACCCCTACGAGCAGTACTTC. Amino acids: CASSPGGQDPYEQYF.

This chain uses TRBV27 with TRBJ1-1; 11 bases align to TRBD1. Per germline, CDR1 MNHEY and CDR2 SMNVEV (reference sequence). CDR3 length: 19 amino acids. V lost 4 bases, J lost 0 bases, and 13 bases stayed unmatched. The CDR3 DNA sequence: TGTGCCAGCAGTTCCCAACCGGGACAGGGGGGGATATTGAACACTGAAGCTTTCTTT. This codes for CASSSQPGQGGILNTEAFF.

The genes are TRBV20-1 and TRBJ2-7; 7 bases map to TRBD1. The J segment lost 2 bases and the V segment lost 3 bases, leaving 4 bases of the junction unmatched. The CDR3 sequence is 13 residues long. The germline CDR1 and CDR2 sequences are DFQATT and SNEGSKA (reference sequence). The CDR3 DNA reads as TGCAGTGCTAGTACAGGGGCAACCTACGAGCAGTACTTC. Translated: CSASTGATYEQYF.

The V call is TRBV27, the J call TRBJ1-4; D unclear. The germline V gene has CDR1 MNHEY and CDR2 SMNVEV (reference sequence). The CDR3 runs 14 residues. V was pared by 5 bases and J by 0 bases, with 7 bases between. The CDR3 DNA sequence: TGTGCCAGCAGTGAACGGGCAACTAATGAAAAACTGTTTTTT. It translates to CASSERATNEKLFF.

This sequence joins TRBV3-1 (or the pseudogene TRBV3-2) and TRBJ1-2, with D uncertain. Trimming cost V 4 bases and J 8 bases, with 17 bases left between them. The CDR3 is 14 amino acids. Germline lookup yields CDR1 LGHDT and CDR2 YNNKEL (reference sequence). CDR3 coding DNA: TGTGCCAGCAGCCCCTCGGGGTATGTGTGGGGCTACACCTTC. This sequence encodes CASSPSGYVWGYTF.

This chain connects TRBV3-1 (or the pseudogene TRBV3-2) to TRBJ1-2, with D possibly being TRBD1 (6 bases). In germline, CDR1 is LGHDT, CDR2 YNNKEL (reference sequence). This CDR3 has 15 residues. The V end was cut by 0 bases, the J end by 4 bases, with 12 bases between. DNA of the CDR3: TGTGCCAGCAGCCAAGAGGCGGGGGGGGCCTATGGCTACACCTTC. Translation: CASSQEAGGAYGYTF.

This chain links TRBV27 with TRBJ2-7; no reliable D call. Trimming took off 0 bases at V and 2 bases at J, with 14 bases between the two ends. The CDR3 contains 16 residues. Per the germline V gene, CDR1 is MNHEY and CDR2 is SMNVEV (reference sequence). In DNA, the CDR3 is TGTGCCAGCAGTTTATCTGCTAGAGATTTCCCCTACGAGCAGTACTTC. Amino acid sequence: CASSLSARDFPYEQYF.

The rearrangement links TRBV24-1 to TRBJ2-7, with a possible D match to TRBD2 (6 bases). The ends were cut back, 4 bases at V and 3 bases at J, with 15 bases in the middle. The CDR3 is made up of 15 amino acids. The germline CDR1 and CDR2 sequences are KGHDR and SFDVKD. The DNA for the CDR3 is TGTGCCACCAGTGACGCCGGGAGCCAGGACTACGAGCAGTACTTC. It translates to CATSDAGSQDYEQYF.

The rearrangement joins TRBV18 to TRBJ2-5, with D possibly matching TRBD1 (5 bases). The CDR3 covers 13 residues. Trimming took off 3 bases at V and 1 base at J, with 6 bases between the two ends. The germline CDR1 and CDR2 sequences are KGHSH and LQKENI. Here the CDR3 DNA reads TGTGCCAGCTCACCGACAGTCCAAGAGACCCAGTACTTC. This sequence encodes CASSPTVQETQYF.

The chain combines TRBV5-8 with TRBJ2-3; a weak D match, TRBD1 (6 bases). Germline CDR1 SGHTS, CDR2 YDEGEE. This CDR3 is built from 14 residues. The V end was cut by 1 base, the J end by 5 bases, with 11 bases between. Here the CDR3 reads CASSLTGTLDTQYF. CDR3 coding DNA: TGTGCCAGCAGCTTGACAGGGACGTTAGATACGCAGTATTTT.

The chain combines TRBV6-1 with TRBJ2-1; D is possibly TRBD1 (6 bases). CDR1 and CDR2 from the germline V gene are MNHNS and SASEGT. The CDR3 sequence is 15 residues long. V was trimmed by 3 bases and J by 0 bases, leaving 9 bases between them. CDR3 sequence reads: CASSDGTSSYNEQFF. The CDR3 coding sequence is TGTGCCAGCAGTGACGGGACAAGCTCCTACAATGAGCAGTTCTTC.

The CDR3 spells CASTIHPTRAIYF. The CDR3 DNA is TGTGCCAGCACCATACACCCAACTAGGGCCATATATTTT. The chain carries TRBV21-1 and TRBJ1-3. TRBV21-1 is recorded as a pseudogene. The CDR3 covers 13 residues.

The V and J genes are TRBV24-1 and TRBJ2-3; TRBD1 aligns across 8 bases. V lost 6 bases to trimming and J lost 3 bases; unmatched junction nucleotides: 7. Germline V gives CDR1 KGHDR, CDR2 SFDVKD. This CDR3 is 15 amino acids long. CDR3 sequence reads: CATSPGQGRTDTQYF. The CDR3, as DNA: TGTGCCACCAGTCCTGGACAGGGCCGGACAGATACGCAGTATTTT.

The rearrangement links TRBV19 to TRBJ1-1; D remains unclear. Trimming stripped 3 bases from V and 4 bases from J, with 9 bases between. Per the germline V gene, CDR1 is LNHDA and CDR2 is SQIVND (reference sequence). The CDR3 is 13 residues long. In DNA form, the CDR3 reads TGTGCCAGTAGTATGTCTCCCCGCACTGAAGCTTTCTTT. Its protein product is CASSMSPRTEAFF.

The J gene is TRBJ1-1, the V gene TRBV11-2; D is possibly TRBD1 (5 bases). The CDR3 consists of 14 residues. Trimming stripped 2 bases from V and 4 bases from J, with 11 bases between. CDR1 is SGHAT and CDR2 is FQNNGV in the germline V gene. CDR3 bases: TGTGCCAGCAGCTTACGTCCGGGGGGCACTGAAGCTTTCTTT. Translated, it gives CASSLRPGGTEAFF. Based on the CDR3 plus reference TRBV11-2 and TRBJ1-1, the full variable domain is EAGVAQSPRYKIIEKRQSVAFWCNPISGHATLYWYQQILGQGPKLLIQFQNNGVVDDSQLPKDRFSAERLKGVDSTLKIQPAKLEDSAVYLCASSLRPGGTEAFFGQGTRLTVV.

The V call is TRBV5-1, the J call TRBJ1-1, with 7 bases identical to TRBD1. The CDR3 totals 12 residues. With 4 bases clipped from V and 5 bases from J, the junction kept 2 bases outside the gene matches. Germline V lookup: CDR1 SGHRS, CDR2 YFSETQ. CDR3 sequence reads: CASSVQGTEAFF. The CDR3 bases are TGCGCCAGCAGCGTACAGGGGACTGAAGCTTTCTTT.

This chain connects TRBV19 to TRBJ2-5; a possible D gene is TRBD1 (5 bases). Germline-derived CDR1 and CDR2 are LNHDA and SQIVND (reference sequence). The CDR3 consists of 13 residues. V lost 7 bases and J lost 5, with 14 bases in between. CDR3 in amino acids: CASIDRYGETQYF. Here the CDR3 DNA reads TGTGCCAGTATTGACAGATATGGGGAGACCCAGTACTTC.

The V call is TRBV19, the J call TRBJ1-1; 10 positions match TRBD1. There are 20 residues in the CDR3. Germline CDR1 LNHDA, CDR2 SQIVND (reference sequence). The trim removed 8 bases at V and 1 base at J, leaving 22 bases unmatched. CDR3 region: CASSFGVRVRDRGRNTEAFF. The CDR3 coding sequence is TGTGCCAGTTCGTTCGGTGTTCGCGTACGGGACAGGGGCCGGAACACTGAAGCTTTCTTT.

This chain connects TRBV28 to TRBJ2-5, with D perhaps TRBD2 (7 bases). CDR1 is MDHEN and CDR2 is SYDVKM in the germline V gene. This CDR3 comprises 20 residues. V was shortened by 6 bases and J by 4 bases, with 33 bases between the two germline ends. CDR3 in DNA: TGTGCCAGCAGCCTCGGGGGGCCCGCGTCTTGGTTTGGGAGTACAGAGACCCAGTACTTC. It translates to CASSLGGPASWFGSTETQYF.

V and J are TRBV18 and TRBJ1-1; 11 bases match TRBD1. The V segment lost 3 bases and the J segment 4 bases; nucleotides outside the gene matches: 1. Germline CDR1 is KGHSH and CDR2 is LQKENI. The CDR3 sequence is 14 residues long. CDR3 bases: TGTGCCAGCTCACCGGGGACAGGGGGCACTGAAGCTTTCTTT. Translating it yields CASSPGTGGTEAFF.

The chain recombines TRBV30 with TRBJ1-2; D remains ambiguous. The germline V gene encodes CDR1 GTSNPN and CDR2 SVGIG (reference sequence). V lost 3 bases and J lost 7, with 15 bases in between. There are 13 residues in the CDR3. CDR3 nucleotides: TGTGCCTGGAGAGGAGGGTTTCGGGGTGGCTACACCTTC. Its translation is CAWRGGFRGGYTF.

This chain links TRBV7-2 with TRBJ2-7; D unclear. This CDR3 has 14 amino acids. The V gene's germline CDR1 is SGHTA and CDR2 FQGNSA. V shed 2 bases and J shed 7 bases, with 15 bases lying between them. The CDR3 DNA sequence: TGTGCCAGCAGCTTAATGAATTTCGCTATGGAGCAGTACTTC. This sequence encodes CASSLMNFAMEQYF.

The CDR3 nucleotides read TGTGCCAGCAGTGACAGGGGGCGGACCGGGGAGCTGTTTTTT. This sequence encodes CASSDRGRTGELFF. The chain combines TRBV2 with TRBJ2-2; 8 bases are a match to TRBD1. Germline lookup yields CDR1 SNHLY and CDR2 FYNNEI. There are 14 residues in the CDR3. V lost 3 bases and J lost 5; bases outside the gene matches: 2.

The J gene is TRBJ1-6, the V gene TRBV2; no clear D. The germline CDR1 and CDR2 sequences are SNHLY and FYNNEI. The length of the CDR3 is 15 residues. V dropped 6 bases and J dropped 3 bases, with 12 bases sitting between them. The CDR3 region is CASRREAGYNSPLHF. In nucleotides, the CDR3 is TGTGCCAGCAGGAGGGAGGCAGGCTATAATTCACCCCTCCACTTT.

For the CDR3, the DNA is TGTGCCAGCTCCCGGGACGGGAGCTCTGGAAACACCATATATTTT. Amino acids: CASSRDGSSGNTIYF. This rearrangement joins TRBV6-5 to TRBJ1-3; perhaps TRBD1 as D (5 bases). The V end lost 8 bases, the J end lost 0 bases, and 14 bases lay between the germline ends. This CDR3 region has 15 residues. Per germline, CDR1 MNHEY and CDR2 SVGAGI.

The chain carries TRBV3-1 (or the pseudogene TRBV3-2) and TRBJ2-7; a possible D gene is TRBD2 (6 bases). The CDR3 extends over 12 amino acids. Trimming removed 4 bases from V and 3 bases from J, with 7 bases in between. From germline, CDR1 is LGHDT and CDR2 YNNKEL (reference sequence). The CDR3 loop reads CASSPGGYEQYF. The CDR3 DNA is TGTGCCAGCAGCCCCGGGGGCTACGAGCAGTACTTC.